This entry describes one T cell receptor (beta chain). Its antigen is unknown. These data belong to a study of shared clonotypes between healthy human individuals. Findings and limits, study-wide: Clonotype sharing among donors, it was expected, would be affected by sequencing depth. Rarefaction analysis demonstrated incomplete sorted-subset sequencing notwithstanding large depth.

Germline V gene sequence: CDR1 MDHEN, CDR2 SYDVKM. The trim removed 5 bases at V and 4 bases at J, leaving 13 bases unmatched. The CDR3 contains 16 residues. Only in-frame clones appear in the TCRdb table, and some are missing; sequencing was by immunoSEQ multiplex PCR. The table records just over 2,000,000 clones, 95% of them present only once. The sequence came from a young man in good health. The sample was naive CD4+ T cells sorted from blood. Subset meaning: CD45RA+ positively selected. This chain connects TRBV28 to TRBJ2-5, with 7 bases matching TRBD2. CDR3 protein: CASSTSASGHRETQYF. The CDR3 bases are TGTGCCAGCAGTACTAGCGCCTCGGGCCACCGAGAGACCCAGTACTTC.